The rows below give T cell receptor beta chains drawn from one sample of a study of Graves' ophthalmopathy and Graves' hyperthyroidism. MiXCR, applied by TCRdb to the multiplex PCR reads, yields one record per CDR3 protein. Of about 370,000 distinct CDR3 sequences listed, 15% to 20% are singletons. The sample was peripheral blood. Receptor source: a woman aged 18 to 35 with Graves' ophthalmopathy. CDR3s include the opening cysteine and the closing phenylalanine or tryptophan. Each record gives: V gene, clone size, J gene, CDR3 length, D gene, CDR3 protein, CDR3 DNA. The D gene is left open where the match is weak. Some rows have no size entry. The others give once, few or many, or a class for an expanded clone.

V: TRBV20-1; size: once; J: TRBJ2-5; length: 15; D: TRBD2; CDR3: CSARRLAGGQETQYF; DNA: TGCAGTGCCCGAAGACTAGCGGGAGGGCAAGAGACCCAGTACTTC
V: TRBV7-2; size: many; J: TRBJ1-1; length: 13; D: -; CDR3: CASSLQPSTEAFF; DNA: TGTGCCAGCAGCCTCCAGCCTTCCACTGAAGCTTTCTTT
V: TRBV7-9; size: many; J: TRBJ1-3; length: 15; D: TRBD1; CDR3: CASSLNRGYENTIYF; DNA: TGTGCCAGCAGCTTAAACAGGGGCTACGAAAACACCATATATTTT
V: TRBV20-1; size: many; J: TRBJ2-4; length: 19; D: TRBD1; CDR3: CSARVATGKRVLAKNIQYF; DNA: TGCAGTGCTAGAGTCGCGACAGGGAAGAGAGTCCTAGCCAAAAACATTCAGTACTTC
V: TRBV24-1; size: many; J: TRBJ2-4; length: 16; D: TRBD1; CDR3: CATSDGQGGTKNIQYF; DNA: TGTGCCACCAGTGACGGACAGGGGGGAACCAAAAACATTCAGTACTTC
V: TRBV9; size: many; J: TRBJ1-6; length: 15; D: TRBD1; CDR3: CASSLGRTGESPLHF; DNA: TGTGCCAGCAGCCTGGGAAGGACAGGGGAATCACCCCTCCACTTT
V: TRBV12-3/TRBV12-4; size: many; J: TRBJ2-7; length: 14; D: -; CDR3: CASKRWNEGHEQYF; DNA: TGTGCCAGCAAGCGGTGGAACGAGGGCCACGAGCAGTACTTC
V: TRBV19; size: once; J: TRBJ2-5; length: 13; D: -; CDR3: CASRTTEGETQYF; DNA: TGTGCCAGTAGGACCACGGAGGGAGAGACCCAGTACTTC
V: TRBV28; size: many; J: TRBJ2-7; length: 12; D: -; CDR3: CASSFPVGGKYF; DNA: TGTGCCAGCAGTTTCCCCGTTGGGGGGAAGTACTTC
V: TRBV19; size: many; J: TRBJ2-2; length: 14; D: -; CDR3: CASSRDPNTGELFF; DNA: TGTGCCAGTAGTCGCGACCCAAACACCGGGGAGCTGTTTTTT
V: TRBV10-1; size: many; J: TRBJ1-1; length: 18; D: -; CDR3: CASSDSTGTADVDTEAFF; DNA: TGCGCCAGCAGTGATTCCACCGGGACGGCGGATGTGGACACTGAAGCTTTCTTT
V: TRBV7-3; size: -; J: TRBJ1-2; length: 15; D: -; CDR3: CASSLSVGPNYGYTF; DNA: TGTGCCAGCAGCTTATCGGTAGGGCCGAACTATGGCTACACCTTC
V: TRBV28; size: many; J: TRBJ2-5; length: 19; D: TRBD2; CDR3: CASSFPPSGLAGVKETQYF; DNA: TGTGCCAGCAGTTTCCCACCATCGGGACTAGCGGGGGTGAAGGAGACCCAGTACTTC
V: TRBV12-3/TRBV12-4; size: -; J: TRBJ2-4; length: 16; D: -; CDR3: CASSLRSTVAKNIQYF; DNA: TGTGCCAGCAGTTTGCGATCGACAGTAGCCAAAAACATTCAGTACTTC
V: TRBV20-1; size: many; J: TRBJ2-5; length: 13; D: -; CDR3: CSASGLVGETQYF; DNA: TGCAGTGCGAGCGGGCTAGTGGGAGAGACCCAGTACTTC
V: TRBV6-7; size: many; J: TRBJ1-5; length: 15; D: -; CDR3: CASSFDRYSNQPQHF; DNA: TGTGCCAGCAGTTTCGACAGATATAGCAATCAGCCCCAGCATTTT
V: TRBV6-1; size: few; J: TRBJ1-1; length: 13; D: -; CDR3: CASSDRRGGEAFF; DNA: TGTGCCAGCAGTGATAGGAGGGGAGGTGAAGCTTTCTTT
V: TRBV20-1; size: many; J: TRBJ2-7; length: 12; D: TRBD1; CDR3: CSAPDRFYEQYF; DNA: TGCAGTGCCCCGGACAGGTTCTACGAGCAGTACTTC
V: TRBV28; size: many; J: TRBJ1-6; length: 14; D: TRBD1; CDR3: CASSRQGEHSPLHF; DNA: TGTGCCAGCAGCCGACAGGGAGAACATTCACCCCTCCACTTT
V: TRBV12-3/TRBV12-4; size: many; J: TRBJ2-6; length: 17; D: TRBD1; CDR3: CASSPNYRGSGANVLTF; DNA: TGTGCCAGCAGTCCAAATTACAGGGGCTCTGGGGCCAACGTCCTGACTTTC
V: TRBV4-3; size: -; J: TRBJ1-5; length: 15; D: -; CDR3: CASSQDQGRNQPQHF; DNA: TGCGCCAGCAGCCAAGATCAAGGGCGCAATCAGCCCCAGCATTTT
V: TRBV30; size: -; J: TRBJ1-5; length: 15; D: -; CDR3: CAWGGTPGRGQPQHF; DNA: TGTGCCTGGGGCGGGACCCCAGGAAGGGGACAGCCCCAGCATTTT
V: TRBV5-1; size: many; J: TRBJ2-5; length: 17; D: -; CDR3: CASSPRDSEVLKETQYF; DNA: TGCGCCAGCAGCCCGCGGGACAGCGAGGTACTCAAGGAGACCCAGTACTTC
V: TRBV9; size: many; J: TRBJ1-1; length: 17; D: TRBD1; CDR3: CASSVAVPETGITEAFF; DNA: TGTGCCAGCAGCGTAGCCGTACCTGAGACAGGGATCACTGAAGCTTTCTTT
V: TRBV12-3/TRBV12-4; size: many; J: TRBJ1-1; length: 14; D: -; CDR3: CASSLKGGRAEAFF; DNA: TGTGCCAGCAGTTTAAAGGGTGGTAGGGCTGAAGCTTTCTTT
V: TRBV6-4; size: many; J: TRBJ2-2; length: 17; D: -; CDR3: CATGITLKGWDTGELFF; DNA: TGTGCCACCGGAATTACCTTGAAGGGTTGGGACACCGGGGAGCTGTTTTTT
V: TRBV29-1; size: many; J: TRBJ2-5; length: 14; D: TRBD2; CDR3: CSVDLRAGGETQYF; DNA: TGCAGCGTTGATCTGCGGGCCGGGGGGGAGACCCAGTACTTC
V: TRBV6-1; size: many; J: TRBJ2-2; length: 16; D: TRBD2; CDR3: CASSPSGRRGSGELFF; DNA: TGTGCCAGCAGTCCTAGCGGGAGACGTGGGTCCGGGGAGCTGTTTTTT
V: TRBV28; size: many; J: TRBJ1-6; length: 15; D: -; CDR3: CASCEGGAANSPLHF; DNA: TGTGCCAGCTGTGAGGGGGGCGCCGCCAATTCACCCCTCCACTTT
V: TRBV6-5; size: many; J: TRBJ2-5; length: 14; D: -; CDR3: CASAPGADGETQYF; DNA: TGTGCCAGCGCCCCCGGGGCAGATGGAGAGACCCAGTACTTC
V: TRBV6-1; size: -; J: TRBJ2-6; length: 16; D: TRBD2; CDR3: CASNPREGTGANVLTF; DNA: TGTGCCAGCAACCCAAGGGAGGGAACTGGGGCCAACGTCCTGACTTTC
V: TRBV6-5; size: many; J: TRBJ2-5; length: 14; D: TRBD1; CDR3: CASRPGGVQETQYF; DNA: TGTGCCAGCAGACCAGGGGGTGTTCAAGAGACCCAGTACTTC
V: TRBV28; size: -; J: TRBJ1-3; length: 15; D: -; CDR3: CASSLQGYSGNTIYF; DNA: TGTGCCAGCAGTCTACAGGGCTACTCTGGAAACACCATATATTTT
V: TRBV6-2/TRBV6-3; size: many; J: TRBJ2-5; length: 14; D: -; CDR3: CASSSLRGPETQYF; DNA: TGTGCCAGCAGTTCCCTCCGGGGGCCGGAGACCCAGTACTTC
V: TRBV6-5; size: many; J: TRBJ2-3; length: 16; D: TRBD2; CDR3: CASSYSQRERADTQYF; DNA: TGTGCCAGCAGTTACTCCCAGCGGGAACGGGCAGATACGCAGTATTTT
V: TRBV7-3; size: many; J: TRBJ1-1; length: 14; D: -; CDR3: CASSLISLNTEAFF; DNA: TGTGCCAGCAGCTTAATATCTTTGAACACTGAAGCTTTCTTT
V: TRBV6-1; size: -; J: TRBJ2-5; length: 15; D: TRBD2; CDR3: CASRPLASGGETQYF; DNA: TGTGCCAGCAGACCGCTCGCTAGCGGGGGGGAGACCCAGTACTTC
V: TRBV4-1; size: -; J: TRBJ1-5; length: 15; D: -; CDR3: CASSQDGGSNQPQHF; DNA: TGCGCCAGCAGCCAAGACGGGGGAAGCAATCAGCCCCAGCATTTT
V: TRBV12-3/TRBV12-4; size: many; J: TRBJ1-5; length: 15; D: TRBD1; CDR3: CASSADRGGNQPQHF; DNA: TGTGCCAGCAGTGCAGACAGGGGGGGCAATCAGCCCCAGCATTTT
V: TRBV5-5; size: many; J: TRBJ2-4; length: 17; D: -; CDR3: CASSPTGSPLAKNIQYF; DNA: TGTGCCAGCAGCCCCACGGGCAGTCCCTTAGCCAAAAACATTCAGTACTTC
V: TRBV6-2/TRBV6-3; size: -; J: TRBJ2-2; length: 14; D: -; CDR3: CASSYFERGGELFF; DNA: TGTGCCAGCAGTTACTTCGAGAGAGGCGGGGAGCTGTTTTTT
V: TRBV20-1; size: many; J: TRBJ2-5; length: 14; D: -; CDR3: CSARADPCGETQYF; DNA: TGCAGTGCACGGGCGGACCCCTGTGGGGAGACCCAGTACTTC
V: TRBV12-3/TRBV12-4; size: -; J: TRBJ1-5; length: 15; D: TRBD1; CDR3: CASSFKTGVNQPQHF; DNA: TGTGCCAGCAGTTTCAAGACAGGGGTAAATCAGCCCCAGCATTTT
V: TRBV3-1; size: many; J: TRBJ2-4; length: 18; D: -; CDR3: CASSQNCRSGLPEYIQYF; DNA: TGTGCCAGCAGCCAAAATTGTCGGTCCGGCCTTCCCGAATACATTCAGTACTTC
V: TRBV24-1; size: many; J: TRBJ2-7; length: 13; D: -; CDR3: CATSDDQAYEQYF; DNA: TGTGCCACCAGTGACGACCAAGCCTACGAGCAGTACTTC
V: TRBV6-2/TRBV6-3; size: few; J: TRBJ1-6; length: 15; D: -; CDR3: CASRLHRTANSPLHF; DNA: TGTGCCAGCAGATTACATCGGACAGCAAATTCACCCCTCCACTTT
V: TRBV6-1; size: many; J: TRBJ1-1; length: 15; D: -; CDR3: CASSGMRALNTEAFF; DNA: TGTGCCAGCAGTGGAATGAGGGCGTTGAACACTGAAGCTTTCTTT
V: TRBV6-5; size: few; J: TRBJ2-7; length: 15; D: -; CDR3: CASAARQAYLYEQYF; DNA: TGTGCCAGCGCTGCGAGACAGGCCTACCTGTACGAGCAGTACTTC
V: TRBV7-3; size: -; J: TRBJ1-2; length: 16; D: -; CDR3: CASSLNPSSDIYGYTF; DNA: TGTGCCAGCAGTCTAAACCCCTCTTCCGACATATATGGCTACACCTTC
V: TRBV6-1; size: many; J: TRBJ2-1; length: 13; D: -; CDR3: CASRPYSYNEQFF; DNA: TGTGCCAGCAGACCATACTCCTACAATGAGCAGTTCTTC
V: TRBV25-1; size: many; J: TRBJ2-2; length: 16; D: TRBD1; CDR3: CASRKDRGANTGELFF; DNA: TGTGCCAGCAGGAAGGACAGGGGAGCTAACACCGGGGAGCTGTTTTTT
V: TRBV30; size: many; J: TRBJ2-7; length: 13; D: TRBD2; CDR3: CAWRTSGRVEQYF; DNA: TGTGCCTGGCGGACTAGCGGGAGGGTCGAGCAGTACTTC
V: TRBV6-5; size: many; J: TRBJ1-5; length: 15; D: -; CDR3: CASSYSRDANQPQHF; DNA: TGTGCCAGCAGTTACTCGAGGGATGCCAATCAGCCCCAGCATTTT